Below, 5 T cell receptor beta chains from the same sample are listed, as sequenced in a study of T-cell reconstitution after alpha-beta-depleted transplantation in children. Preparation of the TCRbeta library was carried out with unique molecular identifiers. TCRdb passed the PCR reads through MiXCR, listing each CDR3 protein once. The sample includes about 980,000 distinct CDR3 sequences, roughly 29% seen only once; the top ten take approximately 30%. This specimen was PBMCs, mostly from graft donor cells, taken 360 days after TCRalphabeta/CD19-depleted stem cell transplant. These receptors all come from a boy in the first two years of life who had a stem cell transplant for SCID, so the T cells may come from the graft donor.

This clonotype was detected ten times or more. The chain couples TRBV2 to TRBJ2-2; D gene uncertain. Trimming removed 2 bases at V and 1 base at J, with 5 bases between. This CDR3 region has 14 residues. Germline V gene lookup returns CDR1 SNHLY and CDR2 FYNNEI. The CDR3 DNA reads as TGTGCCAGCAGTGAACTGGGGAACACCGGGGAGCTGTTTTTT. Protein sequence: CASSELGNTGELFF.

The table lists this clonotype with a few counts. The CDR3 coding sequence is TGTGCCAGCAGCTTATCCATAGCGGGGGGACAACATGAGCAGTTCTTC. It codes for CASSLSIAGGQHEQFF. The J gene is TRBJ2-1, the V gene TRBV11-1; 10 bases match TRBD2. This CDR3 contains 16 residues. The germline V gene encodes CDR1 SGHAT and CDR2 FQDESV (reference sequence). The V and J ends lost 2 bases and 8 bases, in that order; junction bases with no gene match: 9.

This clonotype was seen only a few times. V gene TRBV29-1 combines with J gene TRBJ2-3; TRBD2 matches 11 bases. Germline loops: CDR1 SQVTM, CDR2 ANQGSEA. This CDR3 has 16 residues. V lost 0 bases, J lost 2 bases, and 4 bases stayed unmatched. The DNA for the CDR3 is TGCAGCGTTGAAGAGGGGACTAGCGGAGACACAGATACGCAGTATTTT. This encodes CSVEEGTSGDTDTQYF.

This clonotype turned up a few times. The chain employs TRBV5-1 and TRBJ2-1, with 15 bases fitting TRBD2. The CDR3 is 17 amino acids. Germline trimming cut 2 bases from V and 5 bases from J; bases unmatched to any gene: 5. CDR1 SGHRS and CDR2 YFSETQ come from the germline V gene. CDR3 sequence: CASSFPGLAGGHNEQFF. The CDR3 nucleotides are TGCGCCAGCAGCTTCCCGGGACTAGCGGGGGGACACAATGAGCAGTTCTTC. The full variable domain, in which reference TRBV5-1 and TRBJ2-1 provide the parts outside the CDR3, is KAGVTQTPRYLIKTRGQQVTLSCSPISGHRSVSWYQQTPGQGLQFLFEYFSETQRNKGNFPGRFSGRQFSNSRSEMNVSTLELGDSALYLCASSFPGLAGGHNEQFFGPGTRLTVL.

The V call is TRBV5-6, the J call TRBJ1-1; D not certain. Deletions cut 3 bases from V and 6 bases from J, with 12 bases between. Germline values: CDR1 SGHDT, CDR2 YYEEEE. The length of the CDR3 is 13 residues. The CDR3 region has the DNA TGTGCCAGCAGCTGGTATAGGTACGCTGAAGCTTTCTTT. Amino acids: CASSWYRYAEAFF.